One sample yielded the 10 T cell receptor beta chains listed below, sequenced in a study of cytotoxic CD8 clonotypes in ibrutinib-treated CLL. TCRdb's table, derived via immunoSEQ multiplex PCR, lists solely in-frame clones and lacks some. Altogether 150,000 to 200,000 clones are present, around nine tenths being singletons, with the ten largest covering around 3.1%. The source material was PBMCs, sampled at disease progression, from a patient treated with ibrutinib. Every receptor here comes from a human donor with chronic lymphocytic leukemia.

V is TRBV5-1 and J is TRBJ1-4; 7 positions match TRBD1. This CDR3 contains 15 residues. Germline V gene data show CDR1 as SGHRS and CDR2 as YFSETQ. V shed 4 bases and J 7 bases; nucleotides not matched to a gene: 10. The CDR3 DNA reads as TGCGCCAGCAGCCCGACCCGGGACAGAGTTGAAAAACTGTTTTTT. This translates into CASSPTRDRVEKLFF.

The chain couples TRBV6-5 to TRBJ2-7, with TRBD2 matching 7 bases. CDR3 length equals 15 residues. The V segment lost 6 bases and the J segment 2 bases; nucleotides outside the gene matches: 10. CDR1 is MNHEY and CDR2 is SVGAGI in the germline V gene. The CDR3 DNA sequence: TGTGCCAGCAGCCCGCGGGAGTGGCTGACCTACGAGCAGTACTTC. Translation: CASSPREWLTYEQYF.

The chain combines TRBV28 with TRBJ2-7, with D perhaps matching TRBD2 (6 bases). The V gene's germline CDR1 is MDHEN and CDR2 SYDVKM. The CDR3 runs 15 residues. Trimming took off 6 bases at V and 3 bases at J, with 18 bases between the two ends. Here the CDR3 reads CASSRSRGRVYEQYF. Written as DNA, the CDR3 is TGTGCCAGCAGCAGATCGCGGGGTAGGGTCTACGAGCAGTACTTC.

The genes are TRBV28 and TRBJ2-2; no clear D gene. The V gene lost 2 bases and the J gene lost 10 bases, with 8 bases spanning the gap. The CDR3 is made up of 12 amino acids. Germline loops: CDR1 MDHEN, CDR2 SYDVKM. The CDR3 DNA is TGTGCCAGCAGTTTAGGCCTCCAGGAGCTGTTTTTT. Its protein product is CASSLGLQELFF.

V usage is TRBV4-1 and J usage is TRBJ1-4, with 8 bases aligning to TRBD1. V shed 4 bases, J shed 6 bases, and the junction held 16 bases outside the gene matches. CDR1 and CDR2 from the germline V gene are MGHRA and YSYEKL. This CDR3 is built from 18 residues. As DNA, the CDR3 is TGCGCCAGCAGCCTCCTTGCGGGACAGGCCTTAGAGTATGAAAAACTGTTTTTT. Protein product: CASSLLAGQALEYEKLFF.

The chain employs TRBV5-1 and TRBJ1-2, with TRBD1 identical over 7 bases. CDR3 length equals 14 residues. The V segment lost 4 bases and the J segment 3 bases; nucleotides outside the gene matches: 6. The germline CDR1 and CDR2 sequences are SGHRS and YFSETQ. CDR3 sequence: CASSIDGQDYGYTF. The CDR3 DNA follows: TGCGCCAGCAGCATCGACGGACAGGACTATGGCTACACCTTC.

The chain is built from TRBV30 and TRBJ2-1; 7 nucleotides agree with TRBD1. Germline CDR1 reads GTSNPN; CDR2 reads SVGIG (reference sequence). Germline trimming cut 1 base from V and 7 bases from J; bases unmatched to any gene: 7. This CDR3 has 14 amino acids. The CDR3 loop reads CAWSGTGLGNEQFF. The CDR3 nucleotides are TGTGCCTGGAGTGGGACAGGTCTTGGAAATGAGCAGTTCTTC.

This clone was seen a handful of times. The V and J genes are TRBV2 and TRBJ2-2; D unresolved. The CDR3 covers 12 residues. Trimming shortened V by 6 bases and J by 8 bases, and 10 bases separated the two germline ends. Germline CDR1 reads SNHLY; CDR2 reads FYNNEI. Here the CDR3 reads CASRNVLGELFF. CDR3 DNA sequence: TGTGCCAGCAGGAATGTGTTGGGGGAGCTGTTTTTT.

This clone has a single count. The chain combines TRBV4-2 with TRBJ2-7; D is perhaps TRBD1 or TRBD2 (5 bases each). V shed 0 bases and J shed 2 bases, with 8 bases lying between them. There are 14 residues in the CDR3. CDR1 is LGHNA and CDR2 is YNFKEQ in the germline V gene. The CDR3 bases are TGTGCCAGCAGCCAAGAAGGGACGACCTACGAGCAGTACTTC. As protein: CASSQEGTTYEQYF.

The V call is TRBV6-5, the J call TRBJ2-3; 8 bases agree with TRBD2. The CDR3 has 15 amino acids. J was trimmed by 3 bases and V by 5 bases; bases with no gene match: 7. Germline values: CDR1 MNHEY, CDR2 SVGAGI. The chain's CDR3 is CASSTGTSETDTQYF. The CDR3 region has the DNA TGTGCCAGCAGTACCGGGACTAGTGAGACAGATACGCAGTATTTT.